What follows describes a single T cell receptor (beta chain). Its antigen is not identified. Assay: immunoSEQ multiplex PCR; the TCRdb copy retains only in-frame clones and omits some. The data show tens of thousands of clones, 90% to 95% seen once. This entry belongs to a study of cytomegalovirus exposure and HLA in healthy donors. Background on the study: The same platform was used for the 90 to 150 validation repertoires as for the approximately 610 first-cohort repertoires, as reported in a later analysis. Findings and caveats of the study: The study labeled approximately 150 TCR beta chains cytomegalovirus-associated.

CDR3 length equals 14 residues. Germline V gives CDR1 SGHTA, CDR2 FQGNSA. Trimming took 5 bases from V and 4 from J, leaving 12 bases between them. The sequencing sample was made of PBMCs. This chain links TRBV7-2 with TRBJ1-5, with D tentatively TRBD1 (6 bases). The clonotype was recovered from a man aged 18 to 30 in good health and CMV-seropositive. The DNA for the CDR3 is TGTGCCAGCAGCCCAGGACAGCAGAATCAGCCCCAGCATTTT. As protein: CASSPGQQNQPQHF.